This TCR beta chain was sequenced during a study of cytomegalovirus exposure and HLA in healthy donors. The CDR3 totals 13 residues. The germline CDR1 and CDR2 sequences are MNHEY and SMNVEV (reference sequence). Trimming removed 4 bases at V and 5 bases at J, with 9 bases between. The protocol was immunoSEQ multiplex PCR, while the TCRdb copy is restricted to in-frame clones and leaves out a portion. The profile shows approximately 300,000 clones, 87% of them singletons. Input material: PBMCs. The chain has TRBV27 and TRBJ1-5, with D unclear. The sequence was collected from a woman in her thirties in good health and CMV-seropositive. CDR3 amino acids: CASSSLADQPQHF. Here the CDR3 DNA reads TGTGCCAGCAGTTCCTTGGCCGATCAGCCCCAGCATTTT.